This T cell receptor beta chain was found in a study of shared clonotypes between healthy human individuals. Study-wide results and limits: Rarefaction showed sorted-subset sequencing was incomplete despite large depth.

Sequenced by immunoSEQ multiplex PCR; TCRdb stores in-frame clones only, minus some. The sample carries about 1.5 million clones, around 98% recorded once. Details on this clone: Its antigen is not known.

The sample consisted of naive CD4+ T cells sorted from blood. Subset noted: CD45RA+ positively selected. The TCR originated in a young man in good health.

CDR3 DNA: TGTGCCAGCAGCCCCGAGGGTAGCGGGAAATACAATGAGCAGTTCTTC. Protein: CASSPEGSGKYNEQFF. V usage is TRBV28 and J usage is TRBJ2-1, with 8 bases lining up with TRBD2. The CDR3 length is 16 residues. The germline CDR1 and CDR2 sequences are MDHEN and SYDVKM. V lost 6 bases, J lost 4 bases, and 11 bases stayed unmatched.